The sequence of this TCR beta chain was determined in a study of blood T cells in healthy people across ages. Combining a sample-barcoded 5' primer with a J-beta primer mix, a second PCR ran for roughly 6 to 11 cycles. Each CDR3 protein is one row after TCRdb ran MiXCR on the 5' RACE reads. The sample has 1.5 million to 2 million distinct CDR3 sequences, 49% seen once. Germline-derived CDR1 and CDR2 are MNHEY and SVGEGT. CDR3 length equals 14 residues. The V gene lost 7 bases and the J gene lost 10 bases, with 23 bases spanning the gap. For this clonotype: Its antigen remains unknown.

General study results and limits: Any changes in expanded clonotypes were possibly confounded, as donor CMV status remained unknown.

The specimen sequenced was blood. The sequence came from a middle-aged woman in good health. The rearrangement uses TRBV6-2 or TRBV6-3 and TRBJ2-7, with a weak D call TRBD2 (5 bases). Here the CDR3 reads CASTQDGGGEIQYF. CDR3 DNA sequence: TGTGCCAGCACCCAGGACGGAGGCGGAGAGATCCAGTACTTC.